Listed here is a single T cell receptor (beta chain). What it binds is not known. This CDR3 is built from 16 residues. CDR1 and CDR2 from the germline V gene are LGHNA and YNFKEQ. The V end lost 0 bases, the J end lost 5 bases, and 14 bases lay between the germline ends. The assay was immunoSEQ multiplex PCR, and TCRdb's table has in-frame clones only and misses some. The table shows about 94,000 clones, with around 90% occurring only once. This sample was included in a study of graft-versus-host responses after intestinal transplantation. This TCR came from a human donor who received an intestinal transplant. The chain carries TRBV4-2 and TRBJ1-5; unclear D gene. The sequenced sample was unstimulated CD8+ T cells sorted from spleen or lymph node cells, obtained before intestinal transplant. CDR3 amino acids: CASSQEGGGADQPQHF. CDR3 in DNA: TGTGCCAGCAGCCAAGAAGGAGGAGGAGCGGATCAGCCCCAGCATTTT.